In its sample, the clone carrying this T cell receptor (beta chain) was seen many times. Its antigen is not identified. The record originates from a study of T-cell reconstitution after alpha-beta-depleted transplantation in children. As it was prepared, the TCRbeta library received unique molecular identifiers. One entry per CDR3 protein results from TCRdb running MiXCR on the PCR reads. The sample yields more than 200,000 distinct CDR3 sequences, 8.4% seen once. V dropped 4 bases and J dropped 3 bases, with 7 bases sitting between them. Germline values: CDR1 SNHLY, CDR2 FYNNEI. The CDR3 runs to 13 residues. Study results and caveats: T-cell counts and diversity at one year post-transplant came mainly from newly produced T cells. It was surviving recipient T cells and thymic progenitors that gave some patients high TCRbeta diversity at day 60. About two months after transplant, alpha-beta T cells reportedly came from several hundred expanded graft clones.

The sequencing here drew on PBMCs, mostly from graft donor cells, taken 360 days after TCRalphabeta/CD19-depleted stem cell transplant. The sequence was collected from a male patient between 2 and 10 years old who had a stem cell transplant for acute myeloid leukemia, so the T cells may come from the graft donor. This chain links TRBV2 with TRBJ2-1; D possibly corresponds to TRBD1 (6 bases). The CDR3 DNA reads TGTGCCAGCAGTGGGACAGTCTACAATGAGCAGTTCTTC. It translates to CASSGTVYNEQFF.